What follows are 20 T cell receptor beta chains derived from one specimen sequenced in a study of blood T cells in healthy people across ages. A sample-barcoded 5' primer and a J-beta primer mix were used in a second PCR of roughly 6 to 12 cycles. Each CDR3 protein is one row after TCRdb ran MiXCR on the 5' RACE reads. The table records approximately 800,000 distinct CDR3 sequences, 58% of them present only once. Sequencing used blood. The receptors were sampled from a man younger than 40 in good health.

As to this clonotype: A much bigger clone sits one base away, suggesting this may be a read error. CDR3 sequence (DNA): TGTGCCAGCAGCTTAGCCGGGCGGGGGGGTTCCGGGGAGCCGTTTTTT. It specifies CASSLAGRGGSGEPFF. The chain couples TRBV7-2 to TRBJ2-2; 9 bases are shared with TRBD2. The CDR3 contains 16 residues. Germline CDR1 is SGHTA and CDR2 is FQGNSA.

This clonotype was seen a handful of times. The chain has TRBV4-3 and TRBJ1-1; no clear D gene. The V and J ends lost 4 bases and 5 bases respectively, with 20 bases between them. Germline V lookup: CDR1 LGHNA, CDR2 YSLEER. The CDR3 runs to 16 residues. CDR3 nucleotides: TGCGCCAGCAGCCCACTTCCCCTCAGCGCGACGACTGAAGCTTTCTTT. It encodes CASSPLPLSATTEAFF.

This clonotype has only a few counts. CDR3 DNA sequence: TGTGCCAGCGTGGGGCTGACGGGACAGGTCAACGAGCAGTACTTC. Encoded protein: CASVGLTGQVNEQYF. The rearrangement uses TRBV6-1 and TRBJ2-7, with 8 bases lining up with TRBD1. Germline values: CDR1 MNHNS, CDR2 SASEGT. V lost 8 bases and J lost 5; bases outside the gene matches: 14. The CDR3 covers 15 residues.

This chain joins TRBV3-1 and TRBJ2-6, with D possibly being TRBD1 (6 bases). CDR1 and CDR2 from the germline V gene are LGHDT and YNNKEL (reference sequence). The CDR3 covers 18 residues. V shed 5 bases and J shed 0 bases, with 17 bases lying between them. This CDR3 is CASSKPGHPNSGANVLTF. The CDR3 bases are TGTGCCAGCAGCAAACCGGGACACCCAAACTCTGGGGCCAACGTCCTGACTTTC.

V is TRBV30 and J is TRBJ1-2; no reliable D call. CDR1 is GTSNPN, CDR2 SVGIG, per germline (reference sequence). The CDR3 contains 16 residues. Trimming took off 3 bases at V and 5 bases at J, with 22 bases between the two ends. CDR3 residues: CAWRERAARYGYGYTF. The CDR3 coding sequence is TGTGCCTGGAGGGAACGGGCCGCTCGCTATGGGTATGGCTACACCTTC.

This sequence joins TRBV20-1 and TRBJ2-3; tentatively, D is TRBD2 (6 bases). Germline CDR1 reads DFQATT; CDR2 reads SNEGSKA (reference sequence). V lost 6 bases and J lost 3, with 16 bases in between. This CDR3 is built from 14 residues. The CDR3 region has the DNA TGCAGTGCCCTTACGGGCGGGGCGACAGATACGCAGTATTTT. Its translation is CSALTGGATDTQYF.

The chain recombines TRBV3-1 with TRBJ2-3; 12 bases agree with TRBD2. J lost 3 bases, V lost 5 bases, and 9 bases had no gene match. The V gene's germline CDR1 is LGHDT and CDR2 YNNKEL (reference sequence). This CDR3 has 17 residues. CDR3 sequence reads: CASSKRLAGVTTDTQYF. CDR3 in DNA: TGTGCCAGCAGCAAACGACTAGCGGGAGTCACAACAGATACGCAGTATTTT.

This chain links TRBV5-5 with TRBJ2-7; TRBD2 aligns across 9 bases. The J call is in doubt because the DNA end fits TRBJ2-5 better. The CDR3 is made up of 16 amino acids. CDR1 SGHKS and CDR2 YYEKEE come from the germline V gene (reference sequence). This chain's CDR3 is CASSLARSGGLETQYF. CDR3 nucleotides: TGTGCCAGCAGCTTGGCTCGCAGCGGGGGGCTGGAGACCCAGTACTTC.

The J gene is TRBJ2-1, the V gene TRBV7-9, with a weak D call TRBD2 (6 bases). Per the germline V gene, CDR1 is SEHNR and CDR2 is FQNEAQ (reference sequence). This CDR3 spans 15 amino acids. The V and J ends lost 7 bases and 5 bases respectively, with 18 bases between them. For the CDR3, the DNA is TGTGCCAGCACTTACCCGGGACTCGCTAACAATGAGCAGTTCTTC. Protein sequence: CASTYPGLANNEQFF.

V is TRBV7-2 and J is TRBJ2-5; 7 positions agree with TRBD2. Germline trimming cut 6 bases from V and 4 bases from J; bases unmatched to any gene: 8. CDR1 is SGHTA and CDR2 is FQGNSA in the germline V gene. The CDR3 spans 14 residues. The CDR3: CASRLGVAGETQYF. In DNA form, the CDR3 reads TGTGCCAGCAGATTGGGGGTAGCGGGAGAGACCCAGTACTTC.

The chain links TRBV6-1 to TRBJ1-2; no clear D. The length of the CDR3 is 14 residues. Germline V gene data show CDR1 as MNHNS and CDR2 as SASEGT. Trimming pared 6 bases from V and 0 bases from J, leaving 11 bases between. CDR3 nucleotide sequence: TGTGCCAGCAGGACGGGAGGTACTAACTATGGCTACACCTTC. This encodes CASRTGGTNYGYTF.

This clonotype was recorded a few times. V usage is TRBV15 and J usage is TRBJ2-3, with 14 nucleotides matching TRBD2. Germline V CDR1 and CDR2: LNHNV, YYDKDF (reference sequence). The CDR3 is made up of 16 amino acids. V gave up 5 bases and J gave up 6 bases; unmatched junction bases: 7. CDR3 residues: CATSLRLAGGRDTQYF. CDR3 bases: TGTGCCACCAGCCTGAGACTAGCGGGAGGGCGGGATACGCAGTATTTT.

J is TRBJ1-2 and V is TRBV25-1; a possible D gene is TRBD1 (5 bases). The CDR3 is 15 amino acids. With 5 bases removed from V and 0 bases from J, the gap between germline ends came to 13 bases. Per the germline V gene, CDR1 is MGHDK and CDR2 is SYGVNS. The CDR3 is CASSRNRTTNYGYTF. CDR3 in DNA: TGTGCCAGCAGTCGAAACAGGACAACTAACTATGGCTACACCTTC.

This chain connects TRBV20-1 to TRBJ2-7; D ambiguous. Germline lookup yields CDR1 DFQATT and CDR2 SNEGSKA (reference sequence). Deletions cut 0 bases from V and 0 bases from J, with 6 bases between. The CDR3 covers 13 residues. CDR3 protein: CSARDYLSYEQYF. CDR3 sequence (DNA): TGCAGTGCTAGAGATTATCTCTCCTACGAGCAGTACTTC.

J is TRBJ2-7 and V is TRBV5-6; D uncertain. The CDR3 has 9 amino acids. Germline-derived CDR1 and CDR2 are SGHDT and YYEEEE. The V end was cut by 7 bases, the J end by 7 bases, with 6 bases between. This CDR3 is CASVWEQYF. In DNA, the CDR3 is TGTGCCAGCGTCTGGGAGCAGTACTTC.

Turning to this clonotype: The junction does not match germline at one end; this may be a read error. The V and J genes are TRBV7-2 and TRBJ2-5; D may be TRBD2 (6 bases). The germline V gene encodes CDR1 SGHTA and CDR2 FQGNSA. The CDR3 totals 16 residues. The CDR3 sequence: CASSLALGGRQETQYF. The CDR3 bases are TGTGCTAGCAGCTTAGCACTCGGGGGTCGGCAAGAGACCCAGTACTTC.

This clonotype was counted a few times. The V call is TRBV4-3, the J call TRBJ2-7, with D possibly called TRBD1 or TRBD2 (5 bases each). The CDR3 covers 15 residues. Germline lookup yields CDR1 LGHNA and CDR2 YSLEER. V dropped 1 base and J dropped 3 bases, with 13 bases sitting between them. The CDR3 region has the DNA TGCGCCAGCAGCCAAGTTGGGACGGCGGACTACGAGCAGTACTTC. It translates to CASSQVGTADYEQYF.

The chain employs TRBV20-1 and TRBJ2-1; TRBD2 is a possible D gene (6 bases). This CDR3 has 17 residues. V lost 0 bases, J lost 0 bases, and 15 bases lay in between. Germline-derived CDR1 and CDR2 are DFQATT and SNEGSKA (reference sequence). CDR3 region: CSARDRTSQSSYNEQFF. The CDR3 bases are TGCAGTGCTAGAGATCGCACTAGCCAAAGCTCCTACAATGAGCAGTTCTTC.

The chain is built from TRBV4-2 and TRBJ1-4; TRBD1 matches 9 bases. V lost 0 bases to trimming and J lost 6 bases; unmatched junction nucleotides: 5. From germline, CDR1 is LGHNA and CDR2 YNFKEQ. This CDR3 comprises 16 residues. The CDR3 coding sequence is TGTGCCAGCAGCCAAGAGGGGGACAGGGCCGATGAAAAACTGTTTTTT. Residues: CASSQEGDRADEKLFF.

The chain uses TRBV11-2 and TRBJ2-3; no clear D gene. The ends were cut back, 8 bases at V and 10 bases at J, with 22 bases in the middle. CDR3 length: 14 residues. Germline CDR1 reads SGHAT; CDR2 reads FQNNGV. Here the CDR3 DNA reads TGTGCCAGCGCGTCGCAGGCCCTCGCTTATGCGCAGTATTTT. It yields the protein CASASQALAYAQYF.